The 31 T cell receptor beta chains below all came from one sample that was sequenced in a study of beta chain features in type 1 diabetes. Whole-study results and caveats: Significant though moderate, a shortening of TCRB CDR3s appeared in all four CD4+ subsets of Type 1 diabetes patients.

The whole isolated RNA underwent reverse transcription, so sequencing captured expressed TCRB transcripts. The data were produced by immunoSEQ multiplex PCR, yet TCRdb's version contains in-frame clones alone and is incomplete. Of hundreds of thousands of clones detected, over 12% appear once; the ten largest clones hold just under 0.04%. Their antigen targets remain unknown. Sequenced material: naive CD4+ T cells from blood. These TCRs come from a man aged 18 to 35 with type 1 diabetes.

This chain joins TRBV6-4 and TRBJ1-5; 9 bases are shared with TRBD1. V lost 5 bases to trimming and J lost 2 bases; unmatched junction nucleotides: 7. Germline V CDR1 and CDR2: MRHNA, SNTAGT. The CDR3 loop spans 16 amino acids. CDR3 sequence (DNA): TGTGCCAGCAGTCCCATCGGACAGGGGTGCAATCAGCCCCAGCATTTT. It is translated as CASSPIGQGCNQPQHF.

A few counts support this clone. Other nucleotide sequences in the sample specify the same CDR3. This chain links TRBV28 with TRBJ2-7; D remains unclear. V gave up 3 bases and J gave up 4 bases, with 1 base separating them. The CDR3 covers 10 residues. The germline V gene has CDR1 MDHEN and CDR2 SYDVKM. CDR3: CASSLYEQYF. The CDR3 bases are TGTGCCAGCAGTTTGTACGAGCAGTACTTC. Together with reference TRBV28 and TRBJ2-7, the CDR3 gives the full variable domain: DVKVTQSSRYLVKRTGEKVFLECVQDMDHENMFWYRQDPGLGLRLIYFSYDVKMKEKGDIPEGYSVSREKKERFSLILESASTNQTSMYLCASSLYEQYFGPGTRLTVT.

In its sample, this clone was seen a few times. The chain links TRBV19 to TRBJ2-1; TRBD2 matches at 11 bases. Per germline, CDR1 LNHDA and CDR2 SQIVND (reference sequence). This CDR3 is built from 18 residues. The V and J ends lost 0 bases and 7 bases, in that order; junction bases with no gene match: 11. The CDR3 here is CASSIDLVGTSGRNEQFF. CDR3 nucleotides: TGTGCCAGTAGTATAGATCTAGTTGGGACTAGCGGTCGGAATGAGCAGTTCTTC.

The chain carries TRBV5-6 and TRBJ1-4; perhaps TRBD1 as D (5 bases). The V and J ends lost 1 base and 8 bases respectively, with 12 bases between them. The germline gives CDR1 SGHDT, CDR2 YYEEEE. The CDR3 spans 14 residues. The CDR3 is CASSLSGAGEKLFF. The CDR3 region has the DNA TGTGCCAGCAGCTTGAGCGGGGCGGGGGAAAAACTGTTTTTT. Full variable domain (outside the CDR3, taken from reference TRBV5-6 and TRBJ1-4): DAGVTQSPTHLIKTRGQQVTLRCSPKSGHDTVSWYQQALGQGPQFIFQYYEEEERQRGNFPDRFSGHQFPNYSSELNVNALLLGDSALYLCASSLSGAGEKLFFGSGTQLSVL.

The rearrangement joins TRBV7-8 to TRBJ2-7; D unresolved. The CDR3 is made up of 16 amino acids. Trimming shortened V by 1 base and J by 2 bases, and 15 bases separated the two germline ends. Germline lookup yields CDR1 SGHVS and CDR2 FQNEAQ. The CDR3 DNA follows: TGTGCCAGCAGCTTAGTAGAGTCCGCTTTAACCTACGAGCAGTACTTC. Translation gives CASSLVESALTYEQYF.

The chain carries TRBV25-1 and TRBJ1-5; D remains ambiguous. CDR1 and CDR2 (germline): MGHDK, SYGVNS. This CDR3 is built from 15 residues. Trimming cost V 4 bases and J 8 bases, with 18 bases left between them. The CDR3 nucleotides are TGTGCCAGCAGTGGGGCGGGCGGCGGTGCGAAGCCCCAGCATTTT. Encoded protein: CASSGAGGGAKPQHF.

This clone was found a few times. The same CDR3 also results from other DNA sequences found in this sample. The chain joins TRBV7-2 to TRBJ2-5; D is ambiguous. CDR3 size: 14 residues. V was cut by 1 base and J by 2 bases, with 8 bases left in between. Germline V gives CDR1 SGHTA, CDR2 FQGNSA. CDR3 coding DNA: TGTGCCAGCAGCTTAGTGGGGATTCAAGAGACCCAGTACTTC. Protein sequence: CASSLVGIQETQYF.

This clone came up a few times. This chain uses TRBV30 with TRBJ2-6, with unresolved D. V dropped 5 bases and J dropped 0 bases, with 8 bases sitting between them. The germline V gene has CDR1 GTSNPN and CDR2 SVGIG (reference sequence). The CDR3 loop spans 14 amino acids. This CDR3 reads CAWDQSSGANVLTF. CDR3 nucleotides: TGTGCCTGGGACCAGAGCTCTGGGGCCAACGTCCTGACTTTC.

The V call is TRBV7-2, the J call TRBJ2-5, with 10 positions matching TRBD1. Trimming took 5 bases from V and 4 from J; bases not matched to a gene: 4. Germline CDR1 reads SGHTA; CDR2 reads FQGNSA. CDR3 length: 14 amino acids. CDR3 region: CASSVDRGRETQYF. DNA of the CDR3: TGTGCCAGCAGCGTCGACAGGGGGCGAGAGACCCAGTACTTC.

The V gene is TRBV4-1, the J gene TRBJ2-3; D call uncertain. The CDR3 length is 13 residues. V was cut by 6 bases and J by 2 bases, with 9 bases left in between. The germline V gene has CDR1 MGHRA and CDR2 YSYEKL. Here the CDR3 reads CASRPTTTDTQYF. CDR3 nucleotides: TGCGCCAGCAGACCGACCACCACAGATACGCAGTATTTT.

The chain joins TRBV11-2 to TRBJ1-1; tentatively, D is TRBD1 (6 bases). V lost 4 bases, J lost 1 base, and 13 bases lay in between. From germline, CDR1 is SGHAT and CDR2 FQNNGV. The CDR3 contains 15 residues. The CDR3 here is CASSSHRDGNTEAFF. The CDR3 nucleotides are TGTGCCAGCAGCTCCCACAGGGACGGGAACACTGAAGCTTTCTTT.

V and J are TRBV7-9 and TRBJ2-3, with D possibly TRBD2 on 5 matching bases. The CDR3 consists of 13 residues. V was clipped by 5 bases and J by 2 bases, with 8 bases between them. Germline V CDR1 and CDR2: SEHNR, FQNEAQ (reference sequence). CDR3 nucleotide sequence: TGTGCCAGCAGCCCCGGGGTCACAGATACGCAGTATTTT. Translation: CASSPGVTDTQYF.

The rearrangement links TRBV5-8 to TRBJ2-5; 7 bases map to TRBD1. With V trimmed by 3 bases and J by 4 bases, 9 bases remained unmatched. The CDR3 covers 15 residues. Germline lookup yields CDR1 SGHTS and CDR2 YDEGEE. Here the CDR3 reads CASSSLGAGGETQYF. The CDR3 DNA follows: TGTGCCAGCAGCTCCCTAGGCGCAGGGGGAGAGACCCAGTACTTC.

A few counts support this clone. The V call is TRBV29-1, the J call TRBJ1-1, with D perhaps TRBD1 (6 bases). The CDR3 spans 17 residues. CDR1 SQVTM and CDR2 ANQGSEA come from the germline V gene. V dropped 3 bases and J dropped 1 base, with 21 bases sitting between them. The CDR3, as DNA: TGCAGCGTTGACTTTCTCGGGCAGAGGGGGTGGAACACTGAAGCTTTCTTT. This sequence encodes CSVDFLGQRGWNTEAFF.

This rearrangement joins TRBV9 to TRBJ2-3, with TRBD2 matching 13 bases. This CDR3 has 17 residues. Germline CDR1 is SGDLS and CDR2 is YYNGEE. The V and J ends lost 2 bases and 5 bases, in that order; junction bases with no gene match: 8. CDR3 nucleotides: TGTGCCAGCAGCGTTATTACTAGCGGGGGGGCTATAGATACGCAGTATTTT. Protein sequence: CASSVITSGGAIDTQYF. Full variable domain (outside the CDR3, taken from reference TRBV9 and TRBJ2-3): DSGVTQTPKHLITATGQRVTLRCSPRSGDLSVYWYQQSLDQGLQFLIQYYNGEERAKGNILERFSAQQFPDLHSELNLSSLELGDSALYFCASSVITSGGAIDTQYFGPGTRLTVL.

This chain uses TRBV5-1 with TRBJ2-5; D possibly matches TRBD1 or TRBD2 (5 bases each). Germline V gives CDR1 SGHRS, CDR2 YFSETQ. V was trimmed by 4 bases and J by 4 bases, leaving 11 bases between them. The CDR3 runs to 13 residues. This CDR3 is CASSVLGTETQYF. As DNA, the CDR3 is TGCGCCAGCAGCGTACTAGGGACAGAGACCCAGTACTTC.

Only a few counts were recorded for this clone. The chain links TRBV9 to TRBJ1-1, with no clear D. The CDR3 runs to 11 residues. Trimming stripped 7 bases from V and 5 bases from J, with 9 bases between. The germline gives CDR1 SGDLS, CDR2 YYNGEE. For the CDR3, the DNA is TGTGCCAGCGCAAGAGGTACTGAAGCTTTCTTT. It translates to CASARGTEAFF.

The genes are TRBV4-1 and TRBJ2-6; 10 bases match TRBD1. Germline trimming cut 4 bases from V and 2 bases from J; bases unmatched to any gene: 5. Germline V gene lookup returns CDR1 MGHRA and CDR2 YSYEKL. The CDR3 runs 17 residues. Here the CDR3 reads CASSLRDRGAGANVLTF. The CDR3 bases are TGCGCCAGCAGCCTGCGGGACAGGGGTGCTGGGGCCAACGTCCTGACTTTC.

CDR3 loop: CASSPTRVLSNQPQHF. The CDR3 DNA reads as TGTGCCAGCAGCCCAACACGTGTCCTTAGCAATCAGCCCCAGCATTTT. The chain joins TRBV27 to TRBJ1-5; D is unresolved. Germline CDR1 is MNHEY and CDR2 is SMNVEV (reference sequence). The CDR3 length is 16 residues. V was pared by 6 bases and J by 0 bases, with 15 bases between.

This clone was seen just once. V gene TRBV7-9 combines with J gene TRBJ2-7; the match to TRBD1 covers 9 bases. This CDR3 comprises 15 residues. Germline CDR1 reads SEHNR; CDR2 reads FQNEAQ (reference sequence). The ends lost 7 bases at V and 4 bases at J; junction bases unmatched: 11. CDR3 amino acids: CASKPEQGARYEQYF. The DNA for the CDR3 is TGTGCCAGCAAGCCTGAACAGGGGGCCAGATACGAGCAGTACTTC.

The rearrangement uses TRBV4-3 and TRBJ1-2, with D maybe TRBD1 (5 bases). Trimming removed 2 bases from V and 3 bases from J, with 13 bases in between. CDR1 and CDR2 from the germline V gene are LGHNA and YSLEER. CDR3 size: 15 residues. The CDR3 sequence: CASSQIRVFDYGYTF. CDR3 in DNA: TGCGCCAGCAGCCAAATCAGGGTGTTCGACTATGGCTACACCTTC.

The V and J genes are TRBV2 and TRBJ2-4; 8 bases are a match to TRBD1. Germline CDR1 is SNHLY and CDR2 is FYNNEI. The J segment lost 6 bases and the V segment lost 6 bases, leaving 7 bases of the junction unmatched. The length of the CDR3 is 14 residues. The chain's CDR3 is CASRETGVTNIQYF. For the CDR3, the DNA is TGTGCCAGCAGGGAGACAGGGGTCACAAACATTCAGTACTTC.

This clone came up a few times. The rearrangement joins TRBV30 to TRBJ1-2; D is undetermined. The CDR3 contains 11 residues. Trimming removed 0 bases from V and 9 bases from J, with 8 bases in between. Germline assignment: CDR1 GTSNPN and CDR2 SVGIG (reference sequence). The CDR3 bases are TGTGCCTGGAGTGTGGTACAGCGCTACACCTTC. This translates into CAWSVVQRYTF.

The chain employs TRBV7-2 and TRBJ2-3; no clear D. In germline, CDR1 is SGHTA, CDR2 FQGNSA. The CDR3 totals 15 residues. Trimming removed 1 base at V and 1 base at J, with 9 bases between. The CDR3 region is CASSLDRRGTDTQYF. CDR3 nucleotide sequence: TGTGCCAGCAGCTTAGATCGAAGGGGCACAGATACGCAGTATTTT.

V usage is TRBV10-3 and J usage is TRBJ1-1, with TRBD1 matching 8 bases. The germline V gene encodes CDR1 ENHRY and CDR2 SYGVKD. Germline trimming cut 6 bases from V and 4 bases from J; bases unmatched to any gene: 4. This CDR3 is 13 amino acids long. The CDR3 sequence is CAISPTGGTEAFF. In DNA form, the CDR3 reads TGTGCCATCAGCCCCACAGGGGGCACTGAAGCTTTCTTT.

This clone was counted between two and nine times. The chain carries TRBV6-5 and TRBJ2-2, with D unresolved. Looked up from germline, CDR1 is MNHEY and CDR2 is SVGAGI. V was pared by 6 bases and J by 6 bases, with 5 bases between. The CDR3 contains 11 residues. Here the CDR3 reads CASREAGELFF. CDR3 bases: TGTGCCAGCAGGGAAGCCGGGGAGCTGTTTTTT.

The chain employs TRBV10-3 and TRBJ2-5; weak D call: TRBD1 (5 bases). The CDR3 is 14 residues long. V was trimmed by 5 bases and J by 5 bases, leaving 15 bases between them. In germline, CDR1 is ENHRY, CDR2 SYGVKD. CDR3: CAISPRQGEETQYF. CDR3 sequence (DNA): TGTGCCATCAGTCCCCGTCAGGGCGAGGAGACCCAGTACTTC.

The gene calls are TRBV9 and TRBJ1-2; 7 nucleotides agree with TRBD1. This CDR3 spans 14 amino acids. Germline V gives CDR1 SGDLS, CDR2 YYNGEE. V was pared by 3 bases and J by 2 bases, with 4 bases of the junction left unmatched. For the CDR3, the DNA is TGTGCCAGCAGCGATGCAGGGGGAAACTATGGCTACACCTTC. The encoded protein is CASSDAGGNYGYTF.

This clone was seen a few times. The chain employs TRBV7-2 and TRBJ2-7; the D call may be TRBD1 or TRBD2 (5 bases each). V dropped 7 bases and J dropped 5 bases, with 21 bases sitting between them. In germline, CDR1 is SGHTA, CDR2 FQGNSA. The CDR3 spans 15 residues. CDR3 amino acids: CASTLGVQPPHEQYF. CDR3 coding DNA: TGTGCCAGCACCTTGGGGGTACAGCCTCCTCACGAGCAGTACTTC.

The chain links TRBV5-1 to TRBJ1-1, with unresolved D. This CDR3 is 13 amino acids long. CDR1 is SGHRS, CDR2 YFSETQ, per germline. Trimming removed 5 bases at V and 0 bases at J, with 8 bases between. The CDR3 loop reads CASRREMNTEAFF. DNA for the CDR3: TGCGCCAGCAGGAGGGAGATGAACACTGAAGCTTTCTTT. The full variable domain, rest sourced from reference TRBV5-1 and TRBJ1-1, is KAGVTQTPRYLIKTRGQQVTLSCSPISGHRSVSWYQQTPGQGLQFLFEYFSETQRNKGNFPGRFSGRQFSNSRSEMNVSTLELGDSALYLCASRREMNTEAFFGQGTRLTVV.

V usage is TRBV29-1 and J usage is TRBJ2-5; TRBD2 aligns across 11 bases. The germline CDR1 and CDR2 sequences are SQVTM and ANQGSEA. Losses at the gene ends were 3 bases for V and 4 bases for J; bases not matched to a gene: 4. The CDR3 runs to 14 residues. CDR3 DNA: TGCAGCGTTGATTCGACTAGCGGGGTAGAGACCCAGTACTTC. Its translation is CSVDSTSGVETQYF.